This passage covers 28 T cell receptor beta chains from one sample sequenced in a study of T-cell memory formation after mild COVID-19. Each CDR3 protein gets one entry after TCRdb re-called the 5' RACE reads with MiXCR. Of hundreds of thousands of distinct CDR3 sequences listed, more than 15% are singletons. Input material: PBMCs or a T cell subset sorted from them (not recorded which). These receptors all stem from a man younger than 35 who had mild COVID-19 (a few samples of this study predate the infection). Cell type and time point are not known.

This clonotype was seen a handful of times. The rearrangement uses TRBV3-1 and TRBJ1-1; weak D call: TRBD1 (6 bases). The length of the CDR3 is 16 residues. The V gene's germline CDR1 is LGHDT and CDR2 YNNKEL (reference sequence). With 0 bases removed from V and 4 bases from J, the gap between germline ends came to 15 bases. CDR3 coding DNA: TGTGCCAGCAGCCAAGAGACTGGGTTGACAGGCACTGAAGCTTTCTTT. It is translated as CASSQETGLTGTEAFF.

This clonotype was picked up a small number of times. This chain links TRBV12-3 or TRBV12-4 with TRBJ2-7; D not certain. V gave up 4 bases and J gave up 5 bases, with 12 bases separating them. The CDR3 runs 13 residues. The chain's CDR3 is CASSSAIRDEQYF. CDR3 bases: TGTGCCAGCAGTTCGGCCATTCGGGACGAGCAGTACTTC.

J is TRBJ1-2 and V is TRBV4-3, with D unresolved. The length of the CDR3 is 15 residues. The V and J ends lost 0 bases and 0 bases respectively, with 8 bases between them. From germline, CDR1 is LGHNA and CDR2 YSLEER. CDR3 protein: CASSQDRTSNYGYTF. CDR3 nucleotide sequence: TGCGCCAGCAGCCAAGATCGGACCTCTAACTATGGCTACACCTTC.

A few counts support this clonotype. The V and J genes are TRBV11-1 and TRBJ2-7; D may be TRBD2 (6 bases). Between the trimmed V and J ends, which lost 5 bases and 6 bases, there was a span of 14 bases. The CDR3 runs to 13 residues. Germline-derived CDR1 and CDR2 are SGHAT and FQDESV (reference sequence). The CDR3 coding sequence is TGTGCCAGCAGCCGAGGAGGGGAGTTCGAGCAGTACTTC. Translated, it gives CASSRGGEFEQYF.

This clonotype came up a few times. The rearrangement uses TRBV2 and TRBJ2-1, with TRBD1 matching 8 bases. The ends lost 4 bases at V and 4 bases at J; junction bases unmatched: 6. The V gene's germline CDR1 is SNHLY and CDR2 FYNNEI. The CDR3 is made up of 15 amino acids. CDR3 nucleotide sequence: TGTGCCAGCAGTGCCGACAGGGGACCTTACAATGAGCAGTTCTTC. It yields the protein CASSADRGPYNEQFF.

This sequence joins TRBV10-3 and TRBJ1-6; possibly TRBD1 for D (5 bases). CDR1 ENHRY and CDR2 SYGVKD come from the germline V gene. V was pared by 7 bases and J by 7 bases, with 14 bases between. The CDR3 extends over 14 amino acids. CDR3 loop: CAIKTQEGNSPLHF. The CDR3 DNA is TGTGCCATCAAAACACAGGAGGGCAATTCACCCCTCCACTTT.

This clonotype was detected only a few times. The rearrangement uses TRBV7-3 and TRBJ1-3; D is uncertain. The CDR3 is 13 amino acids. The ends were cut back, 5 bases at V and 4 bases at J, with 9 bases in the middle. Germline assignment: CDR1 SGHTA and CDR2 FQGTGA. CDR3 sequence (DNA): TGTGCCAGCAGCGACGTGCCGGGAAACACCATATATTTT. The encoded protein is CASSDVPGNTIYF.

This chain joins TRBV4-3 and TRBJ1-1; D may be TRBD1 (5 bases). Trimming cost V 0 bases and J 1 base, with 12 bases left between them. The germline V gene has CDR1 LGHNA and CDR2 YSLEER. The CDR3 is 16 residues long. Written as DNA, the CDR3 is TGCGCCAGCAGCCAAGATCAAGGGGAGTGGAACACTGAAGCTTTCTTT. Its protein product is CASSQDQGEWNTEAFF.

J is TRBJ2-3 and V is TRBV12-3 or TRBV12-4, with TRBD2 matching over 9 bases. Losses at the gene ends were 5 bases for V and 4 bases for J; bases not matched to a gene: 7. The CDR3 spans 15 residues. CDR3 in amino acids: CASSKRGLASDTQYF. The CDR3 DNA follows: TGTGCCAGCAGTAAAAGGGGACTAGCTTCAGATACGCAGTATTTT.

The chain recombines TRBV4-3 with TRBJ2-3; 7 bases match TRBD1. CDR1 is LGHNA and CDR2 is YSLEER in the germline V gene. V gave up 4 bases and J gave up 11 bases; unmatched junction bases: 21. There are 17 residues in the CDR3. CDR3 sequence reads: CASSPQAAGGTVDLQYF. CDR3 nucleotide sequence: TGCGCCAGCAGCCCCCAGGCAGCAGGGGGTACGGTAGATTTGCAGTATTTT.

This clonotype was observed a few times. V is TRBV9 and J is TRBJ2-1, with 7 bases matching TRBD2. Germline CDR1 reads SGDLS; CDR2 reads YYNGEE. CDR3 length equals 16 residues. V shed 0 bases and J 6 bases; nucleotides not matched to a gene: 9. The CDR3 protein is CASSVDNSGRFNEQFF. In DNA form, the CDR3 reads TGTGCCAGCAGCGTAGATAATAGCGGGCGTTTCAATGAGCAGTTCTTC.

The chain links TRBV4-3 to TRBJ2-7; 8 bases fit TRBD2. Germline CDR1 and CDR2: LGHNA and YSLEER. The J segment lost 6 bases and the V segment lost 0 bases, leaving 10 bases of the junction unmatched. The CDR3 runs to 16 residues. The CDR3 is CASSQEGPGGVGEQYF. The CDR3 DNA reads as TGCGCCAGCAGCCAAGAGGGGCCCGGGGGGGTAGGCGAGCAGTACTTC.

The V and J genes are TRBV7-2 and TRBJ2-7; TRBD1 might be the D (5 bases). The CDR3 is made up of 13 amino acids. Germline V gene lookup returns CDR1 SGHTA and CDR2 FQGNSA. Trimming stripped 4 bases from V and 6 bases from J, with 13 bases between. DNA of the CDR3: TGTGCCAGCAGCTCTACACCAGGGATCGAGCAGTACGTC. This encodes CASSSTPGIEQYV.

This clonotype was seen more than once but under ten times. The chain combines TRBV7-7 with TRBJ2-7, with a tentative D call TRBD2 (5 bases). The CDR3 runs to 13 residues. Trimming stripped 2 bases from V and 7 bases from J, with 12 bases between. Germline CDR1 is SSHAT and CDR2 is FNYEAQ (reference sequence). CDR3 DNA: TGTGCCAGCAGCTTAAGTGAGGGTACGGAGCAGTACTTC. As protein: CASSLSEGTEQYF.

This clonotype was observed at least ten times. This chain uses TRBV7-9 with TRBJ2-7, with TRBD2 matching 8 bases. CDR1 is SEHNR and CDR2 is FQNEAQ in the germline V gene (reference sequence). The CDR3 consists of 13 residues. Unmatched junction bases numbered 3, after V lost 5 bases and J lost 3 bases. CDR3 amino acids: CASSTTSGYEQYV. DNA for the CDR3: TGTGCCAGCAGCACTACTAGCGGCTACGAGCAGTACGTC.

V usage is TRBV6-1 and J usage is TRBJ1-1; perhaps TRBD1 as D (5 bases). V gave up 6 bases and J gave up 4 bases, with 15 bases separating them. This CDR3 is built from 14 residues. Germline-derived CDR1 and CDR2 are MNHNS and SASEGT. CDR3 coding DNA: TGTGCCAGCAGCCCCGGGGCCCCGGGCACTGAAGCTTTCTTT. It codes for CASSPGAPGTEAFF.

The CDR3 nucleotides read TGCGCCAGCAGCCCGACACAAGACCTCCGGGAGACCCAGTACTTC. As protein: CASSPTQDLRETQYF. The chain links TRBV4-1 to TRBJ2-5, with no clear D. The germline CDR1 and CDR2 sequences are MGHRA and YSYEKL. There are 15 residues in the CDR3. V was clipped by 4 bases and J by 5 bases, with 17 bases between them.

V usage is TRBV11-2 and J usage is TRBJ1-4; D is uncertain. This CDR3 spans 11 amino acids. V lost 4 bases to trimming and J lost 8 bases, with 5 bases between them. Germline loops: CDR1 SGHAT, CDR2 FQNNGV. This CDR3 is CASSWGEKLFF. The CDR3 DNA reads TGTGCCAGCAGCTGGGGAGAAAAACTGTTTTTT.

V and J are TRBV25-1 and TRBJ2-3, with D unclear. Trimming took 3 bases from V and 6 from J, leaving 4 bases between them. This CDR3 has 11 residues. CDR1 is MGHDK and CDR2 is SYGVNS in the germline V gene. DNA of the CDR3: TGTGCCAGCAGTGAGGCCGATACGCAGTATTTT. Translating it yields CASSEADTQYF.

The V call is TRBV19, the J call TRBJ2-6; perhaps D is TRBD1 or TRBD2 (5 bases each). The CDR3 consists of 17 residues. Trimming removed 3 bases at V and 0 bases at J, with 12 bases between. Germline V lookup: CDR1 LNHDA, CDR2 SQIVND (reference sequence). CDR3 in amino acids: CASSIAGTASGANVLTF. CDR3 coding DNA: TGTGCCAGTAGTATCGCTGGGACGGCCTCTGGGGCCAACGTCCTGACTTTC.

This sequence joins TRBV29-1 and TRBJ1-3; D gene uncertain. From germline, CDR1 is SQVTM and CDR2 ANQGSEA. CDR3 length equals 13 residues. The V end was cut by 7 bases, the J end by 4 bases, with 14 bases between. For the CDR3, the DNA is TGCAGCGGACTCGACCCGGGGGGAAACACCATATATTTT. It translates to CSGLDPGGNTIYF.

This chain uses TRBV7-2 with TRBJ2-5; D may be TRBD1 (6 bases). The CDR3 length is 14 residues. V shed 8 bases and J shed 5 bases, with 18 bases lying between them. Germline loops: CDR1 SGHTA, CDR2 FQGNSA. The CDR3 region has the DNA TGTGCCAGCTCCCTTAGGACAGTCGGGGAGACCCAGTACTTC. This gives the protein CASSLRTVGETQYF.

This clonotype was detected only a few times. The chain is built from TRBV6-2 or TRBV6-3 and TRBJ1-2; 9 nucleotides match TRBD1. Germline CDR1 and CDR2: MNHEY and SVGEGT. The CDR3 extends over 15 amino acids. J gave up 2 bases and V 1 base, and 2 bases lay outside the gene matches. The CDR3 DNA reads as TGTGCCAGCAGTTACTTGGGACAGGGAAACTATGGCTACACCTTC. Translated, it gives CASSYLGQGNYGYTF.

A few counts support this clonotype. The chain links TRBV4-2 to TRBJ1-2; 10 bases align to TRBD1. In germline, CDR1 is LGHNA, CDR2 YNFKEQ. With 1 base clipped from V and 6 bases from J, the junction kept 5 bases outside the gene matches. The CDR3 extends over 15 amino acids. Here the CDR3 DNA reads TGTGCCAGCAGCCAAGCCGACAGGGGGCTTCATGGCTACACCTTC. It is translated as CASSQADRGLHGYTF.

The CDR3 sequence is CASSQPARSHNYGYTF. The DNA of the CDR3 is TGCGCCAGCAGCCAACCCGCACGCAGTCACAACTATGGCTACACCTTC. The genes are TRBV4-1 and TRBJ1-2; D gene unclear. V lost 2 bases, J lost 2 bases, and 15 bases lay in between. Looked up from germline, CDR1 is MGHRA and CDR2 is YSYEKL. The CDR3 extends over 16 amino acids.

This clonotype was detected a few times. J is TRBJ2-2 and V is TRBV12-3 or TRBV12-4, with D possibly TRBD1 on 7 matching bases. The V gene lost 0 bases and the J gene lost 7 bases, with 12 bases spanning the gap. The CDR3 covers 15 residues. The CDR3 protein is CASSLADREDGELFF. The DNA of the CDR3 is TGTGCCAGCAGTTTAGCCGACAGGGAGGACGGGGAGCTGTTTTTT.

This clonotype was observed a single time. This rearrangement joins TRBV6-1 to TRBJ2-1, with 8 bases lining up with TRBD1. Germline CDR1 and CDR2: MNHNS and SASEGT. Germline trimming cut 5 bases from V and 6 bases from J; bases unmatched to any gene: 9. The CDR3 runs 15 residues. The CDR3 sequence: CASSSVQGASNEQFF. CDR3 nucleotides: TGTGCCAGCAGTTCAGTCCAGGGGGCGAGCAATGAGCAGTTCTTC.

V gene TRBV5-1 combines with J gene TRBJ2-5; TRBD2 matches 8 bases. CDR3 length: 15 amino acids. CDR1 is SGHRS and CDR2 is YFSETQ in the germline V gene. V lost 4 bases, J lost 1 base, and 6 bases stayed unmatched. The CDR3 here is CASSLSGAIQETQYF. The CDR3 DNA reads as TGCGCCAGCAGCCTTAGCGGGGCGATCCAAGAGACCCAGTACTTC.